Listed here is a single T cell receptor (beta chain). Different DNA sequences within this sample yield the same CDR3. The sample is drawn from a study of blood T cell repertoires in COVID-19. Study-wide context: The United States, Italy and Spain were the sources of the acute and convalescent COVID-19 samples. T cells, B-cell-depleted T cells, or PBMCs provided the cDNA or gDNA that served as material.

How the authors handled the data: Amplification from reference gene primers served as the basis for estimated nucleated cell counts. Assay: immunoSEQ multiplex PCR; the TCRdb copy retains only in-frame clones and omits some. V, J and clone size were drawn from that table, and D and trimming were deduced from the DNA. The sample holds 50,000 to 80,000 clones, 86% seen once. Trimming pared 2 bases from V and 8 bases from J, leaving 9 bases between. The CDR3 is 12 residues long. Germline V gene lookup returns CDR1 MNHEY and CDR2 SVGAGI. This clonotype originated in a man in his fifties with active COVID-19. This rearrangement joins TRBV6-5 to TRBJ1-2; no reliable D call. The material sequenced was peripheral blood. The CDR3 reads CASSYGGGGYTF. DNA of the CDR3: TGTGCCAGCAGTTACGGCGGTGGGGGCTACACCTTC.